This T cell receptor (beta chain) was identified in a study of chemoradiotherapy in HPV16-positive cancers. Study-level background: Candidate HPV-specific T-cell clones and common TCR motifs came from functional assays in two HPV16-positive patients. Study-wide results and limits: Non-HPV-specific T cells did not expand in tumors during treatment, whereas candidate HPV-specific clones and E7-related motifs did. For HPV16-positive patients, expanding HPV-responsive T cells associated with longer recurrence-free survival. The functional HPV-specific definition rests on just two HPV16-positive patients.

A note on this clone: Its specificity is unknown.

Measured with immunoSEQ multiplex PCR; TCRdb has only the in-frame clones, and not every one. This table holds 6,600 or so clones, roughly 89% found once. The germline CDR1 and CDR2 sequences are LNHDA and SQIVND (reference sequence). V lost 7 bases to trimming and J lost 1 base; unmatched junction nucleotides: 6. CDR3 size: 15 residues. This TCR derives from a human donor with HPV-associated anogenital cancer. The sample in question was tumor tissue, obtained from a patient who underwent chemoradiotherapy. V and J are TRBV19 and TRBJ2-7; 11 bases agree with TRBD2. DNA of the CDR3: TGTGCCAGTACCCCGGGGACTAGCGGATCCTACGAGCAGTACTTC. Its protein product is CASTPGTSGSYEQYF.